Below are 10 T cell receptor beta chains sequenced from a single sample in a study of CD8+CD57+ T cells in acquired aplastic anemia. The authors sequenced patients whose flow cytometry had shown CD8+CD57+ cell expansion. Genomic DNA served as template for TCR beta VDJ and CDR3 profiling. TCRdb itself ran the reads through MiXCR, one entry per CDR3 protein. The sample contains around 430,000 distinct CDR3 sequences, about a third of which appear only once. The sequenced material came from sorted CD4+, CD8+, or CD8+CD57+ T cells (not recorded which) from PBMCs. The receptors derive from a human donor with aplastic anemia.

This clonotype showed up many times. V is TRBV19 and J is TRBJ1-3; TRBD1 matches 7 bases. This CDR3 has 17 amino acids. Germline-derived CDR1 and CDR2 are LNHDA and SQIVND (reference sequence). The V gene end was trimmed by 3 bases and the J gene end by 0 bases; junction bases not matched to a gene: 8. The CDR3 bases are TGTGCCAGTAGTATTTCCGGGACAGCAACCTCTGGAAACACCATATATTTT. Its translation is CASSISGTATSGNTIYF.

In its sample, this clonotype was seen many times. V usage is TRBV7-3 and J usage is TRBJ1-6; 8 positions match TRBD1. CDR3 length equals 13 residues. The V gene's germline CDR1 is SGHTA and CDR2 FQGTGA. V was pared by 6 bases and J by 10 bases, with 5 bases of the junction left unmatched. CDR3 sequence (DNA): TGTGCCAGCAGGGACAGGGCTGGCTCACCCCTCCACTTT. This sequence encodes CASRDRAGSPLHF.

On this clonotype itself: Just one base apart from a much larger clone, this may be a read error. The V and J genes are TRBV6-1 and TRBJ2-5; D not certain. Germline V gene data show CDR1 as MNHNS and CDR2 as SASEGT. V was cut by 6 bases and J by 3 bases, with 2 bases left in between. The CDR3 covers 10 residues. CDR3 coding DNA: TGTGCCAGCAGGAAAGAGACCCAGTACTTC. Its translation: CASRKETQYF.

In the case of this clonotype: One base away lies a much larger clone, so this may be a sequencing read error. This chain links TRBV7-8 with TRBJ1-5; no clear D gene. The CDR3 has 15 residues. Germline V gene data show CDR1 as SGHVS and CDR2 as FQNEAQ. CDR3 in amino acids: CARSGAPGVNQPQHF. CDR3 nucleotide sequence: TGTGCCCGCAGCGGCGCTCCGGGAGTCAATCAGCCCCAGCATTTT.

The V and J genes are TRBV10-3 and TRBJ2-7, with D unclear. The CDR3 is 13 amino acids. Germline V gives CDR1 ENHRY, CDR2 SYGVKD. V was trimmed by 10 bases and J by 7 bases, leaving 20 bases between them. The CDR3 here is CASGQASSIEQYF. The CDR3 nucleotides read TGTGCCAGCGGCCAAGCCTCGTCGATAGAGCAGTACTTC.

This clonotype was seen repeatedly, ten times or more. The V call is TRBV7-2, the J call TRBJ2-7; D is unclear. CDR1 SGHTA and CDR2 FQGNSA come from the germline V gene. Trimming stripped 0 bases from V and 5 bases from J, with 11 bases between. The CDR3 has 14 residues. CDR3 sequence (DNA): TGTGCCAGCAGCTTAGCGGCAGGTCGGGACGAGCAGTACTTC. Protein product: CASSLAAGRDEQYF.

J is TRBJ1-5 and V is TRBV15, with 7 bases that match TRBD1. This CDR3 is 15 amino acids long. Germline-derived CDR1 and CDR2 are LNHNV and YYDKDF (reference sequence). V lost 10 bases, J lost 7 bases, and 16 bases stayed unmatched. CDR3 DNA sequence: TGTGCCAGCAGTTTATTAGACAGGGTTGACCAGCCCCAGCATTTT. The encoded protein is CASSLLDRVDQPQHF.

This clonotype was recorded many times. This chain joins TRBV15 and TRBJ2-6; no clear D. This CDR3 contains 13 residues. Trimming took off 5 bases at V and 1 base at J, with 3 bases between the two ends. CDR1 LNHNV and CDR2 YYDKDF come from the germline V gene (reference sequence). The CDR3 loop reads CATSLSGANVLTF. Written as DNA, the CDR3 is TGTGCCACCAGCTTATCTGGGGCCAACGTCCTGACTTTC.

This clonotype was found many times. The CDR3 loop is CAISESDRGPYEQYF. CDR3 bases: TGTGCCATCAGTGAGTCGGACAGGGGGCCCTACGAGCAGTACTTC. The genes are TRBV10-3 and TRBJ2-7, with 11 bases fitting TRBD1. Germline CDR1 ENHRY, CDR2 SYGVKD. The J segment lost 2 bases and the V segment lost 0 bases, leaving 0 bases of the junction unmatched. The CDR3 loop spans 15 amino acids.

J is TRBJ1-2 and V is TRBV6-1; perhaps TRBD1 as D (5 bases). The V end lost 7 bases, the J end lost 7 bases, and 13 bases lay between the germline ends. Germline V CDR1 and CDR2: MNHNS, SASEGT. The CDR3 is 12 residues long. CDR3 nucleotide sequence: TGTGCCAGCACTGGGGGATCTTTTGGCTACACCTTC. It encodes CASTGGSFGYTF.